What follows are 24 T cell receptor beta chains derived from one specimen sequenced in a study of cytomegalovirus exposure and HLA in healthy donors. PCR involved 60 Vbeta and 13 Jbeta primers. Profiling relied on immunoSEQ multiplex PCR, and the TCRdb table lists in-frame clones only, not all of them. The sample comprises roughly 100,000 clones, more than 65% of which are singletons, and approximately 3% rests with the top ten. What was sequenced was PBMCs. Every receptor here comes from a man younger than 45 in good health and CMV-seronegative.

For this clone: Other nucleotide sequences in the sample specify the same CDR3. CDR3 region: CSVEAGTDTQYF. As DNA, the CDR3 is TGCAGCGTTGAAGCAGGTACAGATACGCAGTATTTT. The chain employs TRBV29-1 and TRBJ2-3, with D hard to call. There are 12 residues in the CDR3. Germline V lookup: CDR1 SQVTM, CDR2 ANQGSEA. V lost 1 base to trimming and J lost 3 bases, with 5 bases between them.

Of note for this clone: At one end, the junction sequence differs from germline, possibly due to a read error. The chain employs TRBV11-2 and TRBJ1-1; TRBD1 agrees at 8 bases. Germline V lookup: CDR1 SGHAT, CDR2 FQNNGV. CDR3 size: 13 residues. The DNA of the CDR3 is TGTGCCAGCGGCTTTGGCAGGGGGCAAAGAGCTTTCTTT. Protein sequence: CASGFGRGQRAFF.

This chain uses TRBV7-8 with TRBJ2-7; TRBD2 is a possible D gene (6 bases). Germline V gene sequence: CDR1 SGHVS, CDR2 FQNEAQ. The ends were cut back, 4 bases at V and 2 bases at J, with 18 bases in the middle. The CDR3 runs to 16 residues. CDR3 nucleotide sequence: TGTGCCAGCAGCTCCGCTAGGGTAGCGGCGCCCTACGAGCAGTACTTC. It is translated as CASSSARVAAPYEQYF.

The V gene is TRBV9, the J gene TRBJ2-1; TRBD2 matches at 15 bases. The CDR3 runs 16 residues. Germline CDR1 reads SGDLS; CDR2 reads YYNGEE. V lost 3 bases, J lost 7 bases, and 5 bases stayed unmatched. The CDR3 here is CASSGTSGRVLNEQFF. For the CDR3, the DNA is TGTGCCAGCAGCGGGACTAGCGGGAGGGTTTTAAATGAGCAGTTCTTC.

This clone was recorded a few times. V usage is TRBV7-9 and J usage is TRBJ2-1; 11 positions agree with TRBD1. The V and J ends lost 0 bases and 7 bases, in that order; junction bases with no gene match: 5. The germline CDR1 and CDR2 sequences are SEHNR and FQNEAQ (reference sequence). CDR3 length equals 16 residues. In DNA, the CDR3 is TGTGCCAGCAGCTTAGCTCAAGGGACAGGGGGGAATGAGCAGTTCTTC. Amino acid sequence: CASSLAQGTGGNEQFF.

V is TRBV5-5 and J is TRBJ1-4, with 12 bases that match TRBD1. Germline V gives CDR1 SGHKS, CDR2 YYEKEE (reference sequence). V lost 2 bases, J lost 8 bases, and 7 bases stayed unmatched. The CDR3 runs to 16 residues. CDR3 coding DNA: TGTGCCAGCAGCTTTGGGGGACAGGGGGCGAAGGAAAAACTGTTTTTT. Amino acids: CASSFGGQGAKEKLFF.

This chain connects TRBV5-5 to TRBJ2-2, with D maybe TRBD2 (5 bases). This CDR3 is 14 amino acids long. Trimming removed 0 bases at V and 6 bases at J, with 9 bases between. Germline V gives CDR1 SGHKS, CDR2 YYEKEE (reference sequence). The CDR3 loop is CASSLVWEPGELFF. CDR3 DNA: TGTGCCAGCAGCTTGGTGTGGGAGCCCGGGGAGCTGTTTTTT.

CDR3: CASSEARTQGLTLAKNIQYF. CDR3 sequence (DNA): TGTGCCAGCAGTGAAGCCCGTACACAGGGGCTTACACTAGCCAAAAACATTCAGTACTTC. The genes are TRBV2 and TRBJ2-4; TRBD1 aligns across 7 bases. In germline, CDR1 is SNHLY, CDR2 FYNNEI. The CDR3 is made up of 20 amino acids. The V and J ends lost 0 bases and 0 bases, in that order; junction bases with no gene match: 14.

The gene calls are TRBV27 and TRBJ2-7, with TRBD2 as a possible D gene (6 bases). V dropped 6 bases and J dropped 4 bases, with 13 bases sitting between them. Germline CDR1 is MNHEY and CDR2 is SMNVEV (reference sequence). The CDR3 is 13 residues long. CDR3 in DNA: TGTGCCAGCAGGGAGGGGAGAGGGTACGAGCAGTACTTC. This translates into CASREGRGYEQYF.

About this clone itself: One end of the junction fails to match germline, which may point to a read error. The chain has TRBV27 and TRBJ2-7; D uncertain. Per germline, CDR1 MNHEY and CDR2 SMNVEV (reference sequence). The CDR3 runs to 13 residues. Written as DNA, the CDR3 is TGTGCCAGCAGGTTATACCCGGCCTACGAGCAGTACTTC. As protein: CASRLYPAYEQYF.

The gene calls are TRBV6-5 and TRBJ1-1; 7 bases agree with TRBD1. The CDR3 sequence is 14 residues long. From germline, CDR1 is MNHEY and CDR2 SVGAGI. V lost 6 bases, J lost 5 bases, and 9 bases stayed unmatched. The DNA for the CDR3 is TGTGCCAGCAGACTGACAGGGCTTGGGACTGAAGCTTTCTTT. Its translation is CASRLTGLGTEAFF.

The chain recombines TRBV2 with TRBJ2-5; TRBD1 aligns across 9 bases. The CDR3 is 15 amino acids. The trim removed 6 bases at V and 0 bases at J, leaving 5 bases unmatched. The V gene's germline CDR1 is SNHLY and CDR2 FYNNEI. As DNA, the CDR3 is TGTGCCAGCAGACCCGGGACAGGGAACCAAGAGACCCAGTACTTC. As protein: CASRPGTGNQETQYF.

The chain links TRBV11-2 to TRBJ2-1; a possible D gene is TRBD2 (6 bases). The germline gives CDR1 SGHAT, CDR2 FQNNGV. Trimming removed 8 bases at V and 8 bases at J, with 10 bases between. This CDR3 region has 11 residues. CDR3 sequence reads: CASRSGHEQFF. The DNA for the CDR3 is TGTGCCAGCCGAAGCGGGCATGAGCAGTTCTTC.

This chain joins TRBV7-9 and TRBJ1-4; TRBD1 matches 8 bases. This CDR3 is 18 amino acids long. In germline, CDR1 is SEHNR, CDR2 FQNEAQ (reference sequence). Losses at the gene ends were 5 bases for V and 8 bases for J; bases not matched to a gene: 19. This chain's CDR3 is CASSLGRGGQGRGEKLFF. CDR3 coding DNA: TGTGCCAGCAGCCTCGGCCGCGGTGGACAGGGCCGAGGGGAAAAACTGTTTTTT.

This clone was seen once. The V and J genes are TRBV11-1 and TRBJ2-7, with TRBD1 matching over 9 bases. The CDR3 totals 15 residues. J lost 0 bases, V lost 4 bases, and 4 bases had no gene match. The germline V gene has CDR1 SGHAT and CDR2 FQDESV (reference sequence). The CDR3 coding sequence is TGTGCCAGCAGCTCATACAGGGGGCTCTCCTACGAGCAGTACTTC. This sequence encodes CASSSYRGLSYEQYF.

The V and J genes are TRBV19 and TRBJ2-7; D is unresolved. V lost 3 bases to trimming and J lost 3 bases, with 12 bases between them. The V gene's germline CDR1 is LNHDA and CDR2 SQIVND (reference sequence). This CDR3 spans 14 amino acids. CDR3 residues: CASSINPGSYEQYF. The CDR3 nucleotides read TGTGCCAGTAGTATCAATCCTGGCAGCTACGAGCAGTACTTC.

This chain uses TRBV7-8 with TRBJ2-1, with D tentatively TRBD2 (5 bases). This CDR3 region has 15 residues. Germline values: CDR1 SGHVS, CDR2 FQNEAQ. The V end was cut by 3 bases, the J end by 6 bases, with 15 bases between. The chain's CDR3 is CASSLRTVASNEQFF. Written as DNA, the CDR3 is TGTGCCAGCAGCTTGCGGACCGTAGCGTCCAATGAGCAGTTCTTC.

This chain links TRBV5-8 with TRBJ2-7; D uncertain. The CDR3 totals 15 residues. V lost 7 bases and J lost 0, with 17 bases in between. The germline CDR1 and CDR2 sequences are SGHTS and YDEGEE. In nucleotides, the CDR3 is TGTGCCAGCTGCTGGTCCCCGAGATTCTCCTACGAGCAGTACTTC. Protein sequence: CASCWSPRFSYEQYF.

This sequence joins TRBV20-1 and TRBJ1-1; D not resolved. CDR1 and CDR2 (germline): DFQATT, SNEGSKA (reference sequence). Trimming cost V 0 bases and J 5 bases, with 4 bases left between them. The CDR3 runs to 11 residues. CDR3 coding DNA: TGCAGTGCTAGAGACTTAACTGAAGCTTTCTTT. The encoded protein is CSARDLTEAFF.

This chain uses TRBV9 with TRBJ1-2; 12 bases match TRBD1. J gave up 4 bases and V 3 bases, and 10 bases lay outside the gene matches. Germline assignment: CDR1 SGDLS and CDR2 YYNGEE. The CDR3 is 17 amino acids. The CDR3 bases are TGTGCCAGCAGCGCTAAAGGGACAGGGGGCCTATCCTATGGCTACACCTTC. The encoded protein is CASSAKGTGGLSYGYTF.

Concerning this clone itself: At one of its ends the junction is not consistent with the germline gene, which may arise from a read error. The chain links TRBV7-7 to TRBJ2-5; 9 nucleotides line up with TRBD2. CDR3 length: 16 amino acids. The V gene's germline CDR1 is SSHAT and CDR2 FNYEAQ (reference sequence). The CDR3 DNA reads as TGTGCTAGCAGCTTACAGGTAGCGGGAGACGGAGAGACCCAGTACTTC. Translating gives CASSLQVAGDGETQYF.

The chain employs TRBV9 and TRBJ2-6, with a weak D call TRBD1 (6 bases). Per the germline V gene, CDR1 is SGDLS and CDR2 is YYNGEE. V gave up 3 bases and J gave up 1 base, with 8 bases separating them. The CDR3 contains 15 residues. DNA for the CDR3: TGTGCCAGCAGCGCACAGGGATCTGGGGCCAACGTCCTGACTTTC. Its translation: CASSAQGSGANVLTF.

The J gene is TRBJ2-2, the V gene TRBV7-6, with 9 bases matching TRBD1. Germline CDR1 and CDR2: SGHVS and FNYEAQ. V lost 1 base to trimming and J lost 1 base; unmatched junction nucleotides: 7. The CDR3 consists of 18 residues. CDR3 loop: CASSLGRTGAGNTGELFF. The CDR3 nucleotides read TGTGCCAGCAGCTTAGGTCGGACAGGGGCTGGGAACACCGGGGAGCTGTTTTTT.

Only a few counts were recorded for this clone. CDR3 nucleotide sequence: TGTGCCAGCAGCTTGGCCGCCTCCCGGGGGGAGCCCCAGCATTTT. Translating gives CASSLAASRGEPQHF. The rearrangement links TRBV5-5 to TRBJ1-5; TRBD1 might be the D (5 bases). Trimming removed 0 bases from V and 8 bases from J, with 15 bases in between. CDR1 SGHKS and CDR2 YYEKEE come from the germline V gene (reference sequence). The CDR3 is 15 amino acids.